This T cell receptor beta chain originates from a study of post-analysis software for immune sequencing data (dated by TCRdb to the mid-2010s). Study-wide context: The recorded disease courses included relapsing-remitting, secondary progressive and progressive-relapsing multiple sclerosis, and some patients had no subtype annotation. The patient repertoires were compared against about 10 previously published healthy control repertoires obtained from donors aged about 6 to 25 years. A subset of samples was prepared in parallel using single-end sample barcoding, then pooled and co-amplified after Illumina adapter ligation. General conclusions and limits of the study: Significantly higher frequencies in patients than in controls were found for about five TRBV segments, including TRBV5-6, TRBV5-1 and TRBV20-1. Compared with controls, multiple sclerosis patients had significantly lower normalized Chao1 diversity, a finding suggesting substantial peripheral T-cell clonal expansion. The control group was slightly older than the multiple sclerosis patient group. Direct clustering with F measure showed strong co-clustering of samples prepared in the same batch, prompting a batch-effect correction.

To demonstrate the VDJtools post-analysis software, TCR beta repertoires were profiled from the peripheral blood of 13 young patients with multiple sclerosis. The patients with multiple sclerosis were children and adolescents between roughly 6 and 17 years of age. A note on this clonotype: Its cognate antigen has yet to be identified. No clone much larger than this one lies a single base away; base qualities are absent.

The CDR3 holds 14 amino acids from the cysteine to the phenylalanine. The CDR3 DNA has 42 bases and is translated from base 1. V is cut by 4 bases and J by 7 bases, and the space between the germline ends is 14 bases. Based on the germline V gene (reference sequence), the CDR1 and CDR2 sequences are LGHDT and YNNKEL. The library was made by PCR. Sequencing relied on an Illumina HiSeq 2500. Unique molecular identifiers were incorporated into TCR beta cDNA libraries to reduce PCR and sequencing biases. Every 1 to 10 million input T cells yielded 500,000 or so cDNA molecules, meaning each molecule approximated one T cell. The patient libraries were prepared and sequenced with the same protocol used for the earlier healthy control dataset. Within a given batch, samples were prepared together, multiplexed and sequenced on the same HiSeq lane. For the original study's pipeline: Raw barcoded reads were processed with MIGEC, discarding single-read molecular identifier groups before consensus assembly and CDR3 extraction. Clonotype tables were post-analysed with VDJtools, normalizing diversity by down-sampling all datasets to the smallest sample size. To correct batch-related cross-sample contamination, repertoire overlap clustering matched CDR3 amino acid sequences but not nucleotide sequences. Starting from the raw public reads, TCRdb applied fastp trimming at Q25, assembled clones with MiXCR and retained in-frame beta chains. Identical CDR3 protein sequences are pooled into one entry, listed with their most common genes and DNA. The V and J calls follow TCRdb's processing rather than the paper's. This sample is represented by around 710,000 distinct CDR3 sequences; 35% to 55% of them were singletons. Roughly 4.4% of the sample rests with the top ten.

This TCR was recovered from a girl aged 10 to 17 with multiple sclerosis. In this chain, TRBV3-1 is recombined with TRBJ2-1; TRBD1 is a weak D gene call, 6 bases matching. The specimen was blood. CDR3 reads: CASSRARGGNEQFF. The nucleotide sequence is given as TGTGCCAGCAGCCGGGCCAGGGGTGGTAATGAGCAGTTCTTC.